This T cell receptor beta chain was sequenced in a study of blood T cell repertoires in COVID-19 (dated by TCRdb to the early 2020s). About the study as a whole: Samples from collaborators originated in the United States, Italy and Spain and spanned both the acute and convalescent phases of COVID-19. A de-identified subject ID, COVID-19 status, age in years and sex were almost always included in the sample metadata. The repertoires were released in a freely available public database meant as a resource for research on the immune response to SARS-CoV-2. The material from the prospective study consisted of cDNA or gDNA derived from T cells, B-cell-depleted T cells, or PBMCs. Where HLA class I and class II types were available, the types were taken from metadata supplied by the sample provider, not from assay-based typing. Subjects who had been exposed to COVID-19, were actively infected with it, or had recovered from it provided the deeply sampled blood TCRbeta repertoires that made up the dataset. Samples were obtained from the ongoing ImmuneRACE study (first 160 participants) and from over 1,000 subjects provided by 6 global collaborators.

The immunoSEQ Assay, a bias-controlled multiplex PCR, was used to amplify TCRbeta CDR3 regions from genomic DNA. In the authors' own workflow: The number of nucleated cells in each sample was estimated from the amplification of reference gene primers within the assay. Sequence reads were collapsed and filtered to measure the absolute abundance of every unique TCRbeta CDR3 rearrangement. For each sample, productive Simpson clonality was calculated by taking the square root of Simpson's diversity index across productive rearrangements. The source is immuneACCESS, and TCRdb retained only in-frame sequences with V and J called. Part of the clones is not carried over; for the studies checked, unresolved V genes explain less than half of this, and the remainder is unexplained. V, J and clone size reflect that table, while D and trimming were determined from the DNA. For this sample there are a few hundred thousand clones; 70% to 90% appear just once. Clones ranked in the top ten supply around 1.4% of the sample.

The full study reports these points: The quantity of clinical and demographic metadata differed by source and by participant and was supplied without curation.

Whole blood was collected in K2EDTA tubes by collaborating institutions according to the institutions' own protocols. For TCRbeta analysis, collaborators shipped samples as frozen whole blood, isolated PBMCs, or DNA extracted from either of those sample types. Comments on this clone: No cognate antigen has been identified for it. No base-level quality is on record; no much larger clone is a single base apart.

The specimen was peripheral blood. The clonotype comes from a man older than 75 with acute or convalescent COVID-19.

The sequence in DNA is TGTGCCAGCAGCACGGCTAGCGGGGGGGCCTACAATGAGCAGTTCTTC. Translation gives CASSTASGGAYNEQFF. In this chain, TRBV7-2 is recombined with TRBJ2-1; TRBD2 matches 12 bases in the middle. The CDR3 spans 16 residues, from the cysteine through the phenylalanine. Just CDR3 DNA is preserved here, 48 bases in frame from base 1. CDR1 and CDR2 are read off the germline V gene as SGHTA and FQGNSA. The germline V and J ends show losses of 5 bases and 2 bases respectively, and no gene match explains 4 bases of the junction. The CDR3 plus the reference TRBV7-2 and TRBJ2-1 genes for the other parts give the full variable domain: GAGVSQSPSNKVTEKGKDVELRCDPISGHTALYWYRQSLGQGLEFLIYFQGNSAPDKSGLPSDRFSAERTGGSVSTLTIQRTQQEDSAVYLCASSTASGGAYNEQFFGPGTRLTVL.